This T cell receptor beta chain was sequenced in a study of OX40 agonist ivuxolimab in advanced cancers. As for the study in general: Cancers in dose escalation were hepatocellular, melanoma, renal cell and head and neck.

Generated by immunoSEQ multiplex PCR, the TCRdb table keeps only in-frame clones and is missing some. The data contain tens of thousands of clones, roughly 80% of them singletons. Note on this clone: Its antigen is unidentified.

Notes on the study in general: At 0.1 to 3.0 mg/kg and by week 6, CD4+ and CD8+ T cells in the blood had expanded clonally.

The V end was cut by 4 bases, the J end by 3 bases, with 7 bases between. Germline V CDR1 and CDR2: SNHLY, FYNNEI. This CDR3 has 12 amino acids. The V call is TRBV2, the J call TRBJ2-7; D is uncertain. The sequence was obtained from an adult with an advanced solid tumor such as melanoma, head and neck, liver or kidney cancer. This material consisted of CD4+ or CD8+ T cells sorted from blood, taken in a trial of the OX40 agonist ivuxolimab. The CDR3 DNA reads TGTGCCAGCAGTGTGCGTGGCTACGAGCAGTACTTC. Residues: CASSVRGYEQYF.